These T cell receptor beta chains were read from a single sample in a study of T cell changes during pregnancy in multiple sclerosis. Here immunoSEQ multiplex PCR was the method, and the copy in TCRdb shows in-frame clones only, minus some. Among around 63,000 clones, roughly 91% were seen once, and the ten largest hold 2% to 2.5%. This material consisted of peripheral blood, taken in the third trimester of pregnancy. Source of these receptors: a female donor in good health, enrolled as a control in a pregnancy study. CDR3s include the opening cysteine and the closing phenylalanine or tryptophan. A D gene is named only where the DNA matches it firmly. Clone size is stated in some rows and not others, as once, few, many or a class when expanded.

v_call	j_call	d_call	clone_size	cdr3_nt	cdr3_aa
TRBV29-1	TRBJ2-7	.	.	TGCAGCGTTGCGCTGGTCGGAGCCTATCCCAATTACGAGCAGTACTTC	CSVALVGAYPNYEQYF
TRBV7-8	TRBJ1-1	TRBD1	.	TGTGCCAGCAGCTTTGGGACAGAGAACACTGAAGCTTTCTTT	CASSFGTENTEAFF
TRBV6-6	TRBJ1-2	TRBD1	.	TGTGCCAGCAGCGCCCTAGGGACAGCCAACTATGGCTACACCTTC	CASSALGTANYGYTF
TRBV5-1	TRBJ2-3	.	.	TGCGCCAGCAGCTTGGAGAAACCGGGAGTACCACACTCATCTAGCACAGATACGCAGTATTTT	CASSLEKPGVPHSSSTDTQYF
TRBV5-4	TRBJ2-3	TRBD1	.	TGTGCCAGCAGCATAATCGACAGGGTCAGAGATACGCAGTATTTT	CASSIIDRVRDTQYF
TRBV7-9	TRBJ2-1	TRBD1	.	TGTGCCAGCAGCTTAGTTCAGGGGGCGCAAGTGTATGAGCAGTTCTTC	CASSLVQGAQVYEQFF
TRBV4-1	TRBJ1-1	TRBD1	.	TGCGCCAGCAGCCCTTACGGACAGGGGGACACTGAAGCTTTCTTT	CASSPYGQGDTEAFF
TRBV7-8	TRBJ1-6	TRBD1	.	TGTGCCAGCAGCAACTGGACAGGGGGCTGGCCACCCCTCCACTTT	CASSNWTGGWPPLHF
TRBV7-9	TRBJ1-2	TRBD1	.	TGTGCCACCCTCGACAGGGGGAATGGGGGCTACACCTTC	CATLDRGNGGYTF
TRBV14	TRBJ1-1	.	.	TGTGCCAGCAGCCCTCTGGGGGCCGCAGCTTTCTTT	CASSPLGAAAFF
TRBV29-1	TRBJ1-2	TRBD1	.	TGCAGCGTGGTTGACAGGGATTCTTACGGCTACACCTTC	CSVVDRDSYGYTF
TRBV5-4	TRBJ2-7	TRBD1	.	TGTGCCAGCAGCTCCCTCCCAGGGACAGGGCTGTATGAGCAGTACTTC	CASSSLPGTGLYEQYF
TRBV27	TRBJ2-2	.	.	TGTGCCAGCAGTTTATTAGCGGCGATTCACACCGGGGAGCTGTTTTTT	CASSLLAAIHTGELFF
TRBV6-6	TRBJ2-7	TRBD2	.	TGTGCCAGCAGTTACCGGGACTACTCCTACGAGCAGTACTTC	CASSYRDYSYEQYF
TRBV7-2	TRBJ2-3	TRBD2	.	TGTGCCAGCAGCCAAAGCCTAGCGGGAGCGAATACGCAGTATTTT	CASSQSLAGANTQYF
TRBV7-8	TRBJ1-5	.	.	TGTGCCAGCGCGAGGACAACCGGGAATCAGCCCCAGCATTTT	CASARTTGNQPQHF
TRBV28	TRBJ2-4	.	few	TGTGCCAGCAGCAGAGGGACTTCAGCCCAAAACATTCAGTACTTC	CASSRGTSAQNIQYF
TRBV19	TRBJ2-7	TRBD2	.	TGTGCCAGTAGTATCGCAACGGGGGGCTCCTACGAGCAGTACTTC	CASSIATGGSYEQYF